The TCR beta chain described here comes from a study of CD8 T cells in ankylosing spondylitis. Germline V gives CDR1 MNHEY, CDR2 SVGAGI. The V gene end was trimmed by 0 bases and the J gene end by 0 bases; junction bases not matched to a gene: 5. The CDR3 is 17 amino acids. Study findings and constraints: Ankylosing spondylitis blood appeared to be characterized by a TCR beta motif of several highly homologous variants. From matched ankylosing spondylitis synovial fluid, disease-linked clones were reportedly recovered at significantly enriched levels.

In this sample, this clonotype turned up a few times. Its specificity is not known. TCRdb redid the calling of the 5' RACE reads with MiXCR, one entry per CDR3 protein. The sample has roughly 700,000 distinct CDR3 sequences; around 20% are singletons. Sequenced material: blood, either unsorted or a sorted T cell fraction (not recorded which). The chain joins TRBV6-5 to TRBJ2-3; TRBD2 matches 8 bases. The sequence was collected from a male donor with ankylosing spondylitis. In DNA form, the CDR3 reads TGTGCCAGCAGTTACTCCCACGGGGGGGGTAGCACAGATACGCAGTATTTT. It yields the protein CASSYSHGGGSTDTQYF.